The T cell receptor beta chain described here comes from a study of T cells in Graves' hyperthyroidism and ophthalmopathy. TCR beta CDR3 regions were amplified from RNA. The primer set for the first-round RT-PCR of the TCR CDR3 was HTBI. TCRdb fed the multiplex PCR reads into MiXCR, producing one record per CDR3 protein. Here the sample spans under 350,000 distinct CDR3 sequences, 13% being singletons. Pregnant or lactating patients were excluded, as were those with uncontrolled infection or other autoimmune disease. This clonotype came up many times. With 4 bases clipped from V and 0 bases from J, the junction kept 9 bases outside the gene matches. This CDR3 is built from 20 residues. Germline V gene lookup returns CDR1 LNHDA and CDR2 SQIVND (reference sequence).

The gene calls are TRBV19 and TRBJ2-1, with TRBD2 identical over 16 bases. The sample comprised blood. The sequence came from a woman aged 25 to 39 with Graves' hyperthyroidism that later progressed to Graves' ophthalmopathy. The CDR3 spells CASSTGTSGRAVGSYNEQFF. CDR3 nucleotide sequence: TGTGCCAGTAGTACCGGGACTAGCGGGAGGGCCGTTGGCTCCTACAATGAGCAGTTCTTC.